One and the same sample provided the 26 T cell receptor beta chains below, sequenced in a study of blood T cells in healthy people across ages. Primed by a sample-barcoded 5' primer and a J-beta primer mix, a second PCR proceeded for 7 to 11 cycles. MiXCR was run by TCRdb on the 5' RACE reads, yielding one entry per CDR3 protein. This sample carries 1.5 million to 2 million distinct CDR3 sequences, roughly 30% of them seen once, and the ten largest clones take 7.7%. Input material: blood. The receptors were gathered from a woman aged 25-40 years in good health.

V is TRBV4-3 and J is TRBJ1-6, with D uncertain. Germline V gene lookup returns CDR1 LGHNA and CDR2 YSLEER. This CDR3 is 16 amino acids long. Trimming shortened V by 0 bases and J by 7 bases, and 13 bases separated the two germline ends. CDR3 region: CASSQDSGVRNSPLHF. The CDR3 DNA sequence: TGCGCCAGCAGCCAAGATAGCGGGGTCAGGAATTCACCCCTCCACTTT.

This clonotype was observed at least ten times. The V and J genes are TRBV6-6 and TRBJ2-7; D tentatively fits TRBD1 or TRBD2 (7 bases each). V gave up 7 bases and J gave up 7 bases, with 14 bases separating them. Germline loops: CDR1 MNHNY, CDR2 SVGAGI (reference sequence). The CDR3 extends over 12 amino acids. In DNA, the CDR3 is TGTGCCAGCACAACAGGGGAGGGGGAGCAGTACTTC. Protein product: CASTTGEGEQYF.

In this sample, this clonotype turned up many times. The chain couples TRBV12-5 to TRBJ2-7, with 7 bases aligning to TRBD2. V dropped 6 bases and J dropped 0; count of bases not matched to a gene: 2. The CDR3 has 13 amino acids. Germline assignment: CDR1 LGHNT and CDR2 FRNRAP. Written as DNA, the CDR3 is TGTGCTAGTGGACTAGCGTACTCCTACGAGCAGTACTTC. Residues: CASGLAYSYEQYF.

This clonotype was detected a few times. This chain's CDR3 is CASSSSPGPGAAYEQYF. CDR3 DNA sequence: TGTGCCAGCAGCTCCTCACCGGGACCTGGGGCGGCGTACGAGCAGTACTTC. The chain is built from TRBV7-9 and TRBJ2-7; D may be TRBD1 or TRBD2 (5 bases each). The germline CDR1 and CDR2 sequences are SEHNR and FQNEAQ (reference sequence). The CDR3 length is 17 residues. V was cut by 4 bases and J by 4 bases, with 23 bases left in between. Full variable domain (outside the CDR3, taken from reference TRBV7-9 and TRBJ2-7): DTGVSQNPRHKITKRGQNVTFRCDPISEHNRLYWYRQTLGQGPEFLTYFQNEAQLEKSRLLSDRFSAERPKGSFSTLEIQRTEQGDSAMYLCASSSSPGPGAAYEQYFGPGTRLTVT.

There are a few counts of this clonotype. V and J are TRBV3-1 and TRBJ2-7; TRBD2 aligns across 10 bases. Germline V gene lookup returns CDR1 LGHDT and CDR2 YNNKEL (reference sequence). The CDR3 loop spans 14 amino acids. The J segment lost 7 bases and the V segment lost 7 bases, leaving 10 bases of the junction unmatched. The CDR3 DNA is TGTGCCAGCAAGTCTACTAGCGGGGCCCCGGAGCAGTACTTC. It specifies CASKSTSGAPEQYF.

The J gene is TRBJ2-1, the V gene TRBV7-2, with TRBD2 identical over 12 bases. The CDR3 loop spans 15 amino acids. The germline V gene has CDR1 SGHTA and CDR2 FQGNSA. With 6 bases clipped from V and 7 bases from J, the junction kept 7 bases outside the gene matches. CDR3 loop: CASSYPGLAGNEQFF. CDR3 in DNA: TGTGCCAGCAGTTACCCTGGACTAGCGGGGAATGAGCAGTTCTTC. The whole variable domain, filled in from reference TRBV7-2 and TRBJ2-1, reads GAGVSQSPSNKVTEKGKDVELRCDPISGHTALYWYRQSLGQGLEFLIYFQGNSAPDKSGLPSDRFSAERTGGSVSTLTIQRTQQEDSAVYLCASSYPGLAGNEQFFGPGTRLTVL.

V is TRBV5-1 and J is TRBJ2-1; TRBD2 agrees at 7 bases. The CDR3 totals 14 residues. V shed 0 bases and J 10 bases; nucleotides not matched to a gene: 7. Germline V gives CDR1 SGHRS, CDR2 YFSETQ. CDR3 residues: CASSLGLAGREQFF. CDR3 in DNA: TGCGCCAGCAGCTTGGGGTTAGCGGGCAGAGAGCAGTTCTTC. Drawing the rest from reference TRBV5-1 and TRBJ2-1, the complete variable domain is KAGVTQTPRYLIKTRGQQVTLSCSPISGHRSVSWYQQTPGQGLQFLFEYFSETQRNKGNFPGRFSGRQFSNSRSEMNVSTLELGDSALYLCASSLGLAGREQFFGPGTRLTVL.

The J gene is TRBJ2-6, the V gene TRBV6-1; 7 bases match TRBD2. V gave up 5 bases and J gave up 2 bases; unmatched junction bases: 9. Germline lookup yields CDR1 MNHNS and CDR2 SASEGT. There are 17 residues in the CDR3. The CDR3 bases are TGTGCCAGCAGTACGACCCGGGGGGTCGCTGGGGCCAACGTCCTGACTTTC. Protein: CASSTTRGVAGANVLTF.

With regard to this clonotype: This may stem from a read error, because a much larger clone lies one nucleotide away. The chain recombines TRBV20-1 with TRBJ2-5; either TRBD1 or TRBD2 may supply D (5 bases each). The closer fit of TRBJ2-7 to the DNA end suggests the J call may be wrong. The germline CDR1 and CDR2 sequences are DFQATT and SNEGSKA (reference sequence). The CDR3 is 13 residues long. The CDR3 is CSAKMGPVYEQYF. Here the CDR3 DNA reads TGCAGTGCTAAAATGGGACCAGTCTACGAGCAGTACTTC.

With regard to this clonotype: A clone one base away is much larger, so this may be a read error. The rearrangement joins TRBV7-6 to TRBJ2-7; 7 bases agree with TRBD2. The CDR3 contains 15 residues. In germline, CDR1 is SGHVS, CDR2 FNYEAQ. CDR3: CASSFTRGDSYEEYF. The CDR3 DNA reads as TGTGCCAGCAGCTTTACTCGGGGGGACTCCTACGAGGAGTACTTC.

This clonotype was recorded a few times. The chain couples TRBV4-1 to TRBJ2-3, with 7 nucleotides matching TRBD1. CDR1 and CDR2 (germline): MGHRA, YSYEKL. V was pared by 1 base and J by 0 bases, with 4 bases of the junction left unmatched. The CDR3 runs to 16 residues. CDR3 sequence (DNA): TGCGCCAGCAGCCAAGGAGACAGGGCTAGCACAGATACGCAGTATTTT. Amino acids: CASSQGDRASTDTQYF.

This clonotype turned up a few times. The chain joins TRBV20-1 to TRBJ2-4; 9 nucleotides match TRBD1. The CDR3 has 14 residues. J gave up 7 bases and V 4 bases, and 8 bases lay outside the gene matches. CDR1 is DFQATT, CDR2 SNEGSKA, per germline (reference sequence). The CDR3: CSAKAQGAENIQYF. CDR3 DNA sequence: TGCAGTGCTAAAGCACAGGGGGCGGAGAACATTCAGTACTTC.

As concerns this clonotype: Being one base from a much bigger clone, this may be a read error. The gene calls are TRBV5-5 and TRBJ1-2; 7 bases are a match to TRBD1. The CDR3 is 13 residues long. Trimming took 4 bases from V and 6 from J; bases not matched to a gene: 6. In germline, CDR1 is SGHKS, CDR2 YYEKEE (reference sequence). The CDR3 DNA reads as TGTGCCAGCAGCGAGGGGGCGGGCCATGGCTACACCTTC. Protein product: CASSEGAGHGYTF.

The J gene is TRBJ2-3, the V gene TRBV10-3; 8 positions agree with TRBD1. Per germline, CDR1 ENHRY and CDR2 SYGVKD. Trimming removed 7 bases from V and 13 bases from J; junction bases left unmatched: 13. The CDR3 is 13 residues long. Here the CDR3 DNA reads TGTGCCATCAAGGCACAGGGGGTTCAGGAAAAGTATTTT. Translated, it gives CAIKAQGVQEKYF.

J is TRBJ1-2 and V is TRBV3-1; no clear D gene. Germline assignment: CDR1 LGHDT and CDR2 YNNKEL (reference sequence). CDR3 length equals 10 residues. Trimming removed 1 base from V and 7 bases from J, with 1 base in between. CDR3 sequence (DNA): TGTGCCAGCAGCCAAGTTGGCTACACCTTC. Its protein product is CASSQVGYTF.

Only a few counts were recorded for this clonotype. The rearrangement uses TRBV7-2 and TRBJ2-5; D uncertain. Per germline, CDR1 SGHTA and CDR2 FQGNSA. V lost 5 bases, J lost 5 bases, and 12 bases lay in between. This CDR3 spans 13 amino acids. This CDR3 is CASSRSVTETQYF. As DNA, the CDR3 is TGTGCCAGCAGCCGTAGTGTGACCGAGACCCAGTACTTC.

This clonotype occurred many times. The rearrangement joins TRBV7-3 to TRBJ2-1; TRBD2 agrees at 13 bases. The ends lost 5 bases at V and 9 bases at J; junction bases unmatched: 7. CDR3 length: 15 residues. The germline V gene encodes CDR1 SGHTA and CDR2 FQGTGA. This CDR3 reads CASSRTSGGLSEQFF. CDR3 coding DNA: TGTGCCAGCAGCCGGACTAGCGGGGGCTTGAGTGAGCAGTTCTTC.

On this clonotype: This could be a read error, since a much larger clone is one nucleotide away. J is TRBJ2-1 and V is TRBV29-1, with 7 bases identical to TRBD1. The CDR3 length is 12 residues. Germline V lookup: CDR1 SQVTM, CDR2 ANQGSEA. The V and J ends lost 4 bases and 10 bases, in that order; junction bases with no gene match: 7. The CDR3 sequence is CSVGQGRSEQFF. As DNA, the CDR3 is TGCAGCGTTGGACAGGGTCGGAGCGAGCAGTTCTTC.

This clonotype was seen ten or more times. The chain employs TRBV6-1 and TRBJ2-4; 8 nucleotides align to TRBD2. Trimming at V came to 11 bases and at J to 0 bases, leaving 9 bases not matched to a gene. The CDR3 covers 15 residues. Germline V CDR1 and CDR2: MNHNS, SASEGT. CDR3 DNA: TGTGCCGTCCGGGGGGGGCAGGTAGCCAAAAACATTCAGTACTTC. Translated, it gives CAVRGGQVAKNIQYF.

In its sample, this clonotype was seen a few times. The rearrangement links TRBV2 to TRBJ2-3; D remains unclear. V shed 8 bases and J shed 2 bases, with 11 bases lying between them. The CDR3 contains 13 residues. Per the germline V gene, CDR1 is SNHLY and CDR2 is FYNNEI. The chain's CDR3 is CASDASVTDTQYF. Written as DNA, the CDR3 is TGTGCCAGCGATGCGAGCGTCACAGATACGCAGTATTTT. Drawing the rest from reference TRBV2 and TRBJ2-3, the complete variable domain is EPEVTQTPSHQVTQMGQEVILRCVPISNHLYFYWYRQILGQKVEFLVSFYNNEISEKSEIFDDQFSVERPDGSNFTLKIRSTKLEDSAMYFCASDASVTDTQYFGPGTRLTVL.

The V and J genes are TRBV5-1 and TRBJ1-6, with 8 bases lining up with TRBD1. CDR3 length: 14 residues. Germline V CDR1 and CDR2: SGHRS, YFSETQ. Trimming took 7 bases from V and 7 from J; bases not matched to a gene: 7. The CDR3 reads CASVVTGDNSPLHF. The DNA for the CDR3 is TGCGCCAGCGTCGTGACAGGGGACAATTCACCCCTCCACTTT.

This clonotype showed up just a few times. The V call is TRBV6-1, the J call TRBJ2-7; D possibly corresponds to TRBD2 (5 bases). CDR3 size: 14 residues. CDR1 is MNHNS and CDR2 is SASEGT in the germline V gene. V lost 6 bases and J 3 bases, leaving 15 bases between the germline ends. This CDR3 reads CASRVYGELYEQYF. CDR3 DNA: TGTGCCAGCAGGGTTTATGGGGAGCTCTACGAGCAGTACTTC.

Ten or more counts support this clonotype. J is TRBJ2-5 and V is TRBV15; D is possibly TRBD1 (5 bases). The germline CDR1 and CDR2 sequences are LNHNV and YYDKDF (reference sequence). CDR3 length: 15 residues. Trimming pared 1 base from V and 0 bases from J, leaving 9 bases between. CDR3 residues: CATSRGRVYQETQYF. The CDR3 coding sequence is TGTGCCACCAGCAGAGGCAGGGTGTACCAAGAGACCCAGTACTTC.

This clonotype was seen at least ten times. CDR3 in DNA: TGTGCCACCAGTGACGGGGGAGAGACCCAGTACTTC. Its translation: CATSDGGETQYF. The genes are TRBV24-1 and TRBJ2-5; possibly TRBD2 for D (6 bases). V gave up 4 bases and J gave up 4 bases, with 6 bases separating them. From germline, CDR1 is KGHDR and CDR2 SFDVKD. The CDR3 is made up of 12 amino acids.

The chain links TRBV12-3 or TRBV12-4 to TRBJ2-5, with TRBD1 matching 8 bases. V lost 7 bases and J lost 4; bases outside the gene matches: 5. The CDR3 loop spans 13 amino acids. CDR3 bases: TGTGCCAGCACGAGGACAGGGACAGAGACCCAGTACTTC. This codes for CASTRTGTETQYF.

This clonotype occurred a few times. The chain joins TRBV12-3 or TRBV12-4 to TRBJ1-2, with TRBD1 as a possible D gene (5 bases). Between the trimmed V and J ends, which lost 4 bases and 8 bases, there was a span of 20 bases. This CDR3 is 15 amino acids long. For the CDR3, the DNA is TGTGCCAGCAGTTCTAGCACAGGACTAGGATGGGGCTACACCTTC. Its protein is CASSSSTGLGWGYTF.